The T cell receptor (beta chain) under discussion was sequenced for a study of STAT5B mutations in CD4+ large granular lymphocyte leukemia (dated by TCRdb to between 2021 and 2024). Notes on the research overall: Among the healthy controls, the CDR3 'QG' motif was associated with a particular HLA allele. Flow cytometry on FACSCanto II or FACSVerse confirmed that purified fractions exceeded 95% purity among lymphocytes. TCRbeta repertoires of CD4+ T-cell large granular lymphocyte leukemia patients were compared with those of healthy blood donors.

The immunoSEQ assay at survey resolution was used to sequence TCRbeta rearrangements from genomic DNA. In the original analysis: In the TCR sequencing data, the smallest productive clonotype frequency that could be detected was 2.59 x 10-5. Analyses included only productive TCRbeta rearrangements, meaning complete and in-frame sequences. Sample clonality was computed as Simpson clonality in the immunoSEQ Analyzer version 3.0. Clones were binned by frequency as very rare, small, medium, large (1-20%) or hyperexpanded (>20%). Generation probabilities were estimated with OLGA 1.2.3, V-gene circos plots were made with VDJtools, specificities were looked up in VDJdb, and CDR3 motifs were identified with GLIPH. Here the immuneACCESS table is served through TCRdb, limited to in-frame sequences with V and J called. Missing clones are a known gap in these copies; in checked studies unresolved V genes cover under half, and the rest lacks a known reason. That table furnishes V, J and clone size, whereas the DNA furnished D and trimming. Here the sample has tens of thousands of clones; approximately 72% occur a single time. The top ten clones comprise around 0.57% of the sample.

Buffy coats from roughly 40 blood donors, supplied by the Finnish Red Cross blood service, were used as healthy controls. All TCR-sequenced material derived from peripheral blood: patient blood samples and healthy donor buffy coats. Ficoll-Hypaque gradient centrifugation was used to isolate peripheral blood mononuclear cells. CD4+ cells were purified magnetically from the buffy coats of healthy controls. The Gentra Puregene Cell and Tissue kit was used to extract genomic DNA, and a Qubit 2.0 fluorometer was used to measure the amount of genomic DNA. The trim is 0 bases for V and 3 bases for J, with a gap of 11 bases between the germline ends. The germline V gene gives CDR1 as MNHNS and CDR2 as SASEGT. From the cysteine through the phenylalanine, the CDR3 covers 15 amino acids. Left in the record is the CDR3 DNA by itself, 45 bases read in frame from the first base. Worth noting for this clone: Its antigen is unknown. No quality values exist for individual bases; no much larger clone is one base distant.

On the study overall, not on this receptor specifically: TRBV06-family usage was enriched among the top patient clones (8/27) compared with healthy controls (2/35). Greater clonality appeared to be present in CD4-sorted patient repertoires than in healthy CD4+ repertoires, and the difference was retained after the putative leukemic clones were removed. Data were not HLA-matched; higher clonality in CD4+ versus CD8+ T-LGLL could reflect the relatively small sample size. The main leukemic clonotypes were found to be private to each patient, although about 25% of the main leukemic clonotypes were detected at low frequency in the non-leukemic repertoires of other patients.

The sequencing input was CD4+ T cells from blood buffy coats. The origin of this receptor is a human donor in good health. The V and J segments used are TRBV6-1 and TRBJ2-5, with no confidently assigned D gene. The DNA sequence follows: TGTGCCAGCAGTGAAGCACCCAGGCCCAAAGAGACCCAGTACTTC. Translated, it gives CASSEAPRPKETQYF.